This T cell receptor beta chain was recorded in a study of beta chain features in type 1 diabetes. By way of CD45RO/CCR7/CD25/CD127/CD95/CD27, the CD4+ regulatory, stem cell-like memory, central memory and naive cells were sorted. All of the sorted populations showed purity greater than 98%. About this clone itself: The antigen is undetermined.

The CDR3 contains 17 residues. The V and J ends lost 1 base and 5 bases respectively, with 20 bases between them. Germline assignment: CDR1 LNHNV and CDR2 YYDKDF (reference sequence). Investigators reverse transcribed all isolated RNA, so they sequenced expressed TCRB transcripts. Clones were sequenced by immunoSEQ multiplex PCR, and TCRdb holds only the in-frame ones, with some missing. The sample has 110,000 to 150,000 clones, 9.7% seen once. Findings and caveats of the study: The similarity of naive, central memory and Treg TCRB repertoires appeared greater among patients than among healthy donors.

The sequence was obtained from a woman in her forties in good health. The sample was central memory CD4+ T cells from blood. The chain has TRBV15 and TRBJ1-1, with D possibly being TRBD1 (6 bases). The CDR3 nucleotides read TGTGCCACCAGCAGAGGGCCTTCCGGACAGTTGGGGACTGAAGCTTTCTTT. The encoded protein is CATSRGPSGQLGTEAFF.